These 25 T cell receptor beta chains share one sample of origin, sequenced in a study of technical replicates of blood from a handful of donors. TCRdb's copy holds only in-frame clones and misses some; the assay was immunoSEQ multiplex PCR. In the table there are under 90,000 clones, 90% to 97% of which are singletons. The sequencing sample was made of T cells isolated from PBMCs. Source of these receptors: a human donor in good health.

Note on this clone: This specimen includes other DNA sequences encoding the same CDR3. This chain links TRBV5-1 with TRBJ2-7, with 9 bases fitting TRBD2. Germline lookup yields CDR1 SGHRS and CDR2 YFSETQ. V gave up 0 bases and J gave up 4 bases; unmatched junction bases: 2. The CDR3 runs 14 residues. Here the CDR3 DNA reads TGCGCCAGCAGCTTGGTAGCGGGAGCATACGAGCAGTACTTC. It yields the protein CASSLVAGAYEQYF.

This chain uses TRBV6-6 with TRBJ2-7, with 10 bases that match TRBD1. The germline V gene has CDR1 MNHNY and CDR2 SVGAGI (reference sequence). The CDR3 runs to 15 residues. The V and J ends lost 5 bases and 3 bases, in that order; junction bases with no gene match: 7. The CDR3, as DNA: TGTGCCAGCAGTCTTCTCCGGGACAGGGGCTACGAGCAGTACTTC. This sequence encodes CASSLLRDRGYEQYF.

V gene TRBV6-1 combines with J gene TRBJ2-3; D unclear. The CDR3 is 15 residues long. V lost 5 bases to trimming and J lost 4 bases, with 16 bases between them. CDR1 and CDR2 (germline): MNHNS, SASEGT. The CDR3 loop reads CASSSIGLGPDTQYF. The DNA of the CDR3 is TGTGCCAGCAGTTCCATCGGCCTGGGCCCAGATACGCAGTATTTT.

CDR3 region: CASSLRLGGETQYF. The CDR3 bases are TGTGCCAGCAGCCTCCGCCTGGGGGGAGAGACCCAGTACTTC. J is TRBJ2-5 and V is TRBV6-5; D is possibly TRBD2 (6 bases). The CDR3 spans 14 residues. Between the trimmed V and J ends, which lost 6 bases and 4 bases, there was a span of 15 bases. Germline V gene data show CDR1 as MNHEY and CDR2 as SVGAGI.

CDR3: CASTRTDMNTEAFF. CDR3 nucleotide sequence: TGTGCCAGCACTCGGACGGACATGAACACTGAAGCTTTCTTT. The chain links TRBV7-9 to TRBJ1-1; weak D call: TRBD1 (5 bases). V lost 7 bases, J lost 0 bases, and 12 bases lay in between. The CDR3 loop spans 14 amino acids. The germline V gene encodes CDR1 SEHNR and CDR2 FQNEAQ (reference sequence).

The chain links TRBV6-5 to TRBJ2-1; 7 bases are shared with TRBD1. This CDR3 is 15 amino acids long. After removal of 6 bases from V and 9 bases from J, the junction contained 14 bases not matched to a gene. Germline CDR1 is MNHEY and CDR2 is SVGAGI. The CDR3 loop is CASRDATGMATEQFF. The CDR3 DNA reads TGTGCCAGCAGGGACGCGACAGGGATGGCCACTGAGCAGTTCTTC.

The CDR3 coding sequence is TGTGCCAGCAGCCTACGGGGGGACACCGGGGAGCTGTTTTTT. It encodes CASSLRGDTGELFF. The genes are TRBV6-5 and TRBJ2-2; the match to TRBD2 covers 7 bases. After removal of 6 bases from V and 3 bases from J, the junction contained 4 bases not matched to a gene. The CDR3 consists of 14 residues. Per germline, CDR1 MNHEY and CDR2 SVGAGI.

The chain recombines TRBV5-1 with TRBJ1-5; D not certain. The CDR3 loop spans 13 amino acids. The germline gives CDR1 SGHRS, CDR2 YFSETQ. V lost 5 bases, J lost 8 bases, and 14 bases lay in between. The CDR3: CASSQIFGEPQHF. Written as DNA, the CDR3 is TGCGCCAGCAGTCAAATATTCGGTGAGCCCCAGCATTTT.

V gene TRBV19 combines with J gene TRBJ2-3; 16 nucleotides match TRBD2. CDR1 LNHDA and CDR2 SQIVND come from the germline V gene (reference sequence). This CDR3 comprises 21 residues. J was trimmed by 2 bases and V by 5 bases; bases with no gene match: 16. CDR3 residues: CASSSRGPGLAGGHPTDTQYF. In nucleotides, the CDR3 is TGTGCCAGTAGTTCCCGGGGGCCGGGACTAGCGGGGGGGCATCCCACAGATACGCAGTATTTT.

This rearrangement joins TRBV25-1 to TRBJ2-7; 9 bases are shared with TRBD1. This CDR3 has 14 amino acids. Germline V gives CDR1 MGHDK, CDR2 SYGVNS. V was pared by 2 bases and J by 1 base, with 0 bases of the junction left unmatched. The CDR3 loop reads CASSEGTGSYEQYF. The CDR3 DNA sequence: TGTGCCAGCAGTGAAGGGACAGGGTCCTACGAGCAGTACTTC.

The chain links TRBV30 to TRBJ2-7, with D possibly TRBD1 on 6 matching bases. The germline V gene encodes CDR1 GTSNPN and CDR2 SVGIG (reference sequence). The CDR3 is 15 residues long. V dropped 5 bases and J dropped 2 bases, with 19 bases sitting between them. Written as DNA, the CDR3 is TGTGCCTGGGCCCCGACAGGAGCGCTTCCCTACGAGCAGTACTTC. Translating gives CAWAPTGALPYEQYF.

The rearrangement uses TRBV2 and TRBJ2-7, with 8 bases identical to TRBD1. Germline values: CDR1 SNHLY, CDR2 FYNNEI. CDR3 size: 12 residues. J was trimmed by 2 bases and V by 7 bases; bases with no gene match: 1. Here the CDR3 reads CASMGQAYEQYF. CDR3 nucleotide sequence: TGTGCCAGCATGGGACAGGCCTACGAGCAGTACTTC.

This chain connects TRBV27 to TRBJ2-7; D uncertain. Germline V gene data show CDR1 as MNHEY and CDR2 as SMNVEV (reference sequence). This CDR3 spans 12 amino acids. V was shortened by 6 bases and J by 0 bases, with 6 bases between the two germline ends. CDR3 region: CASSASSYEQYF. CDR3 in DNA: TGTGCCAGCAGCGCTAGCTCCTACGAGCAGTACTTC.

The rearrangement uses TRBV6-4 and TRBJ1-2; a weak D match, TRBD1 (5 bases). Between the trimmed V and J ends, which lost 0 bases and 8 bases, there was a span of 10 bases. CDR1 is MRHNA, CDR2 SNTAGT, per germline. The CDR3 totals 13 residues. The CDR3 here is CASSDSTGGGYTF. CDR3 bases: TGTGCCAGCAGTGACTCTACGGGGGGAGGCTACACCTTC.

The chain employs TRBV11-3 and TRBJ2-6, with a weak D call TRBD1 (6 bases). Trimming removed 1 base from V and 3 bases from J, with 16 bases in between. CDR1 is SGHNT, CDR2 YENEEA, per germline. CDR3 length: 18 residues. This chain's CDR3 is CASSLVGRGHDGANVLTF. The DNA of the CDR3 is TGTGCCAGCAGCTTAGTCGGCAGGGGTCACGATGGGGCCAACGTCCTGACTTTC.

The chain employs TRBV5-1 and TRBJ2-5; perhaps TRBD2 as D (7 bases). Germline loops: CDR1 SGHRS, CDR2 YFSETQ. V was cut by 0 bases and J by 1 base, with 19 bases left in between. The CDR3 covers 18 residues. DNA for the CDR3: TGCGCCAGCAGCTTGGCCCCTATCCAAGGGGGGGGCCAAGAGACCCAGTACTTC. Its translation is CASSLAPIQGGGQETQYF.

A note on this clone: A read error may account for a junction end that differs from germline. The chain has TRBV7-7 and TRBJ2-2, with TRBD1 identical over 10 bases. Germline CDR1 is SSHAT and CDR2 is FNYEAQ (reference sequence). This CDR3 contains 17 residues. The CDR3 DNA is TGTGCTAGCAGCCCCCTTGACAGGGGGCGCGTTGGCGGGGAGCTGTTTTTT. Translation: CASSPLDRGRVGGELFF.

The J gene is TRBJ1-1, the V gene TRBV19; the match to TRBD1 covers 10 bases. Trimming at V came to 3 bases and at J to 3 bases, leaving 4 bases not matched to a gene. Germline values: CDR1 LNHDA, CDR2 SQIVND (reference sequence). The CDR3 runs 15 residues. The CDR3 reads CASSIDRGLDTEAFF. The CDR3 coding sequence is TGTGCCAGTAGTATCGACAGGGGGCTCGACACTGAAGCTTTCTTT. The complete variable domain, with remaining parts taken from reference TRBV19 and TRBJ1-1, reads DGGITQSPKYLFRKEGQNVTLSCEQNLNHDAMYWYRQDPGQGLRLIYYSQIVNDFQKGDIAEGYSVSREKKESFPLTVTSAQKNPTAFYLCASSIDRGLDTEAFFGQGTRLTVV.

The chain links TRBV5-6 to TRBJ1-1; 8 bases line up with TRBD1. Germline V gene lookup returns CDR1 SGHDT and CDR2 YYEEEE. The CDR3 length is 14 residues. The V and J ends lost 4 bases and 5 bases, in that order; junction bases with no gene match: 7. In DNA, the CDR3 is TGTGCCAGCAGCCCTTGGACAGGGTGGACTGAAGCTTTCTTT. This gives the protein CASSPWTGWTEAFF.

The chain couples TRBV19 to TRBJ1-2, with D perhaps TRBD1 (5 bases). The CDR3 spans 15 residues. V lost 9 bases, J lost 4 bases, and 21 bases lay in between. In germline, CDR1 is LNHDA, CDR2 SQIVND (reference sequence). The CDR3 loop reads CASKGLEALAYGYTF. The CDR3 bases are TGTGCCAGCAAGGGACTCGAGGCATTAGCCTATGGCTACACCTTC.

A single count supports this clone. V is TRBV6-5 and J is TRBJ2-5; D may be TRBD1 (8 bases). V lost 6 bases and J lost 5, with 19 bases in between. Germline CDR1 and CDR2: MNHEY and SVGAGI. This CDR3 has 15 residues. The CDR3 DNA is TGTGCCAGCAGCCCGGACAGGGTGGGGGGGGAGACCCAGTACTTC. Protein sequence: CASSPDRVGGETQYF.

V gene TRBV28 combines with J gene TRBJ2-1, with 10 bases aligning to TRBD2. This CDR3 has 15 residues. Germline V gene sequence: CDR1 MDHEN, CDR2 SYDVKM. J lost 6 bases, V lost 5 bases, and 7 bases had no gene match. In DNA form, the CDR3 reads TGTGCCAGCAGTAAAGCGGGGGGGCCAATCAATGAGCAGTTCTTC. Translation gives CASSKAGGPINEQFF.

The V and J genes are TRBV27 and TRBJ2-3; 8 bases are a match to TRBD1. Losses at the gene ends were 4 bases for V and 3 bases for J; bases not matched to a gene: 6. Germline V gene lookup returns CDR1 MNHEY and CDR2 SMNVEV (reference sequence). The CDR3 consists of 15 residues. CDR3 nucleotides: TGTGCCAGCAGTTCCAGGACAGGGTCTACAGATACGCAGTATTTT. Translated, it gives CASSSRTGSTDTQYF.

The chain combines TRBV7-2 with TRBJ1-5; TRBD1 agrees at 7 bases. V lost 5 bases to trimming and J lost 7 bases; unmatched junction nucleotides: 5. The CDR3 totals 13 residues. Germline loops: CDR1 SGHTA, CDR2 FQGNSA. CDR3 amino acids: CASSINRGQPQHF. In nucleotides, the CDR3 is TGTGCCAGCAGCATAAACAGGGGCCAGCCCCAGCATTTT.

V gene TRBV6-5 combines with J gene TRBJ1-1, with 7 positions matching TRBD1. This CDR3 has 11 amino acids. The trim removed 7 bases at V and 10 bases at J, leaving 6 bases unmatched. Germline CDR1 MNHEY, CDR2 SVGAGI. CDR3 in DNA: TGTGCCAGCAAGATCGACAGGGTAGCTTTCTTT. The encoded protein is CASKIDRVAFF.